This T cell receptor (beta chain) emerged from a study of blood T cell repertoires in COVID-19. As processed by the authors: Reference gene primer amplification gave nucleated cell count estimates. Only in-frame clones appear in the TCRdb table, and some are missing; sequencing was by immunoSEQ multiplex PCR. V, J and clone size are taken as reported in that table, and D and trimming were inferred from the DNA itself. Of about 110,000 clones in the sample, approximately 81% were seen once. The CDR3 length is 12 residues. In germline, CDR1 is MNHEY, CDR2 SVGAGI. With 7 bases removed from V and 6 bases from J, the gap between germline ends came to 11 bases.

This receptor was taken from a man between 40 and 49 years old with acute or convalescent COVID-19. The chain has TRBV6-5 and TRBJ2-3; D unresolved. Sequenced sample: peripheral blood. DNA for the CDR3: TGTGCCAGCATATCTTCCCCCGATACGCAGTATTTT. It yields the protein CASISSPDTQYF.